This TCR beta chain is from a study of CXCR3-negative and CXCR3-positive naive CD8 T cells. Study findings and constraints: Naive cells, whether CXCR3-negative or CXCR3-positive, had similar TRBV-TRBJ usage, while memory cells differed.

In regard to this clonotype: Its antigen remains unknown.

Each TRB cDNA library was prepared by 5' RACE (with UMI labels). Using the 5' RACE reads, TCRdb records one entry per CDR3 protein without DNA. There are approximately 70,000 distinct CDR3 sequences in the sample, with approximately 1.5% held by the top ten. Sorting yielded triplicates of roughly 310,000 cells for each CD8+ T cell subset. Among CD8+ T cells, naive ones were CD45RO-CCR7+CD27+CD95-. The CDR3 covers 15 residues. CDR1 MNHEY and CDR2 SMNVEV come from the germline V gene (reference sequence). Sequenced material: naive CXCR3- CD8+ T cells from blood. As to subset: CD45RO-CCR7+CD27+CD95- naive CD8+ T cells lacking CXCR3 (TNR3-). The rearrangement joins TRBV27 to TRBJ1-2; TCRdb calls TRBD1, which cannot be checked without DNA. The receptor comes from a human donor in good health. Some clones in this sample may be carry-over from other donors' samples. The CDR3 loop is CASSFQGQINYGYTF.